Reported below is one TCR beta chain. The antigen is unknown. This specimen belongs to a study of a mutant IDH1 vaccine in newly diagnosed glioma. In the study overall: Among treated patients, approximately 62% were male and around 38% female, and mean age was about 41 years. Most patients had received both radiotherapy and temozolomide, the prior options being radiotherapy, temozolomide, or both. Study findings and constraints: Immune responses induced by the vaccine were seen in 93.3% of patients, spanning multiple MHC alleles.

As for time point: week 23, last vaccination. Vaccination comprised doses that each held 300 ug of mutant IDH1 20-mer peptide, plus topical imiquimod. Measured with immunoSEQ multiplex PCR; TCRdb has only the in-frame clones, and not every one. The sample lists tens of thousands of clones; 75% to 85% were seen once. The germline V gene encodes CDR1 SGDLS and CDR2 YYNGEE. The CDR3 runs to 14 residues. The V gene end was trimmed by 7 bases and the J gene end by 3 bases; junction bases not matched to a gene: 0. The sequence was collected from a man in his forties or fifties with glioma. The rearrangement uses TRBV9 and TRBJ2-3; 15 bases are a match to TRBD2. The sample here was PBMCs, taken from a glioma patient whose treatment included an IDH1 peptide vaccine. CDR3 coding DNA: TGTGCCAGCGGGACTAGCGGGAGGACAGATACGCAGTATTTT. As protein: CASGTSGRTDTQYF.